Below are 8 T cell receptor beta chains sequenced from a single sample in a study of breast tumors, draining lymph nodes, adjacent tissues. Samples came from axillary lymph nodes draining the breast cancer. MiXCR, run by TCRdb on the multiplex PCR reads, gives a single entry per CDR3 protein. The sample lists fewer than 200,000 distinct CDR3 sequences, around a third occurring once. Sequencing was performed on axillary lymph node tissue. These receptors were taken from a female donor with breast cancer. Some clones in this sample may be carry-over from other donors' samples.

This clonotype was observed a handful of times. The chain couples TRBV13 to TRBJ2-7; no reliable D call. The CDR3 runs 14 residues. Per the germline V gene, CDR1 is PRHDT and CDR2 is FYEKMQ (reference sequence). V was pared by 4 bases and J by 0 bases, with 10 bases between. The CDR3, as DNA: TGTGCCAGCAGCTCTCGCGTGAGCTCCTACGAGCAGTACTTC. As protein: CASSSRVSSYEQYF.

The rearrangement joins TRBV5-6 to TRBJ2-3; D is possibly TRBD2 (7 bases). CDR1 and CDR2 from the germline V gene are SGHDT and YYEEEE. CDR3 length equals 15 residues. V shed 1 base and J shed 11 bases, with 20 bases lying between them. CDR3 in amino acids: CASSLFGGGYNEQYF. CDR3 bases: TGTGCCAGCAGCTTGTTTGGCGGGGGCTACAATGAGCAGTATTTT.

This clonotype was recorded many times. V usage is TRBV20-1 and J usage is TRBJ1-4; 10 bases line up with TRBD1. Germline V gene data show CDR1 as DFQATT and CDR2 as SNEGSKA (reference sequence). The CDR3 has 14 amino acids. Unmatched junction bases numbered 2, after V lost 1 base and J lost 6 bases. CDR3 nucleotide sequence: TGCAGTGCTAGAGGGACAGGGGGGGATGAAAAACTGTTTTTT. This translates into CSARGTGGDEKLFF.

This clonotype was counted at least ten times. This chain joins TRBV10-3 and TRBJ1-2; no definite D call. V was cut by 3 bases and J by 8 bases, with 13 bases left in between. Germline loops: CDR1 ENHRY, CDR2 SYGVKD. The length of the CDR3 is 13 residues. The CDR3 here is CAISDLRQTGYTF. The CDR3 coding sequence is TGTGCCATCAGTGATTTAAGGCAGACCGGCTACACCTTC.

Note on this clonotype: Being one base from a much bigger clone, this may be a read error. The chain uses TRBV18 and TRBJ2-7, with TRBD1 matching 9 bases. This CDR3 has 15 amino acids. V trimming: 3 bases; J trimming: 6 bases; junction bases outside the gene matches: 9. Germline assignment: CDR1 KGHSH and CDR2 LQKENI. Here the CDR3 DNA reads TGTGCCAGCTCACCGGGCCTTAACAGGGGGCCCGAGCAGTACTTC. Encoded protein: CASSPGLNRGPEQYF.

The chain couples TRBV5-4 to TRBJ2-2, with a tentative D call TRBD1 (5 bases). CDR3 length equals 14 residues. The germline V gene has CDR1 SGHNT and CDR2 YYREEE (reference sequence). V was clipped by 1 base and J by 6 bases, with 10 bases between them. CDR3 sequence (DNA): TGTGCCAGCAGCTTGCCAGGGCGCGCCGGGGAGCTGTTTTTT. This translates into CASSLPGRAGELFF.

This clonotype was picked up many times. The chain uses TRBV10-2 and TRBJ1-2; D call uncertain. The germline V and J ends were trimmed by 2 bases and 2 bases, with 6 bases remaining between them. CDR1 and CDR2 (germline): WSHSY, SAAADI. The length of the CDR3 is 13 residues. Written as DNA, the CDR3 is TGCGCCAGCAGTGAGATGGCCAACTATGGCTACACCTTC. The encoded protein is CASSEMANYGYTF.

In its sample, this clonotype was seen many times. This chain uses TRBV2 with TRBJ1-2, with TRBD1 as a possible D gene (6 bases). Looked up from germline, CDR1 is SNHLY and CDR2 is FYNNEI. V lost 2 bases to trimming and J lost 4 bases, with 17 bases between them. The CDR3 contains 16 residues. Written as DNA, the CDR3 is TGTGCCAGCAGTGAAAGGGAGGCAGGGGTAGGCTATGGCTACACCTTC. This gives the protein CASSEREAGVGYGYTF.